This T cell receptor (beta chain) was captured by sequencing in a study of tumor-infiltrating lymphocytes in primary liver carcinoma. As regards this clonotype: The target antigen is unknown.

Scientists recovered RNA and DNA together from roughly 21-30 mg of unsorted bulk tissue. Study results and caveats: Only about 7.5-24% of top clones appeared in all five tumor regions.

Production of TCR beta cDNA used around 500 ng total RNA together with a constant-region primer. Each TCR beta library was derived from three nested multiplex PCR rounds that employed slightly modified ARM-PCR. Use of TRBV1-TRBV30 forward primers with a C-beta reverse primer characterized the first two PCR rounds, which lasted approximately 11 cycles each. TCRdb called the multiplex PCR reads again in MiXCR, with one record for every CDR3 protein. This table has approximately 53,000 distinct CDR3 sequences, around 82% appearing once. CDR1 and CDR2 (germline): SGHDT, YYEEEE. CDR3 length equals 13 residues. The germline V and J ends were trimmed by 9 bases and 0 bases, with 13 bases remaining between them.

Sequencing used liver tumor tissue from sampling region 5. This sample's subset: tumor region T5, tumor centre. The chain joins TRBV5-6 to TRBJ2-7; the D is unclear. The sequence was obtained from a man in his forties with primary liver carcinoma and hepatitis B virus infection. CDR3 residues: CAKSPFPSYEQYF. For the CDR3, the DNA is TGTGCCAAGAGTCCGTTCCCCTCCTACGAGCAGTACTTC.